The entry below describes one T cell receptor beta chain. It was cDNA, reverse transcribed from extracted RNA, that served as the sequencing template. Measured with immunoSEQ multiplex PCR; TCRdb has only the in-frame clones, and not every one. The sample gives approximately 29,000 clones, around three quarters of which show up once; under 20% is in the top ten. This sample was taken from a study of CD8+ T cells in alopecia areata. CDR3 length equals 15 residues. After removal of 3 bases from V and 4 bases from J, the junction contained 6 bases not matched to a gene. Germline V gene sequence: CDR1 SGHRS, CDR2 YFSETQ.

Sequencing used NKG2D-low CD8+ T cells sorted from blood. The TCR comes from a human donor with alopecia areata. V usage is TRBV5-1 and J usage is TRBJ2-1, with 8 bases aligning to TRBD2. DNA for the CDR3: TGCGCCAGCAGCTCGACGACTAGCGAGTACAATGAGCAGTTCTTC. Protein sequence: CASSSTTSEYNEQFF. The full variable domain, with the rest looked up from reference TRBV5-1 and TRBJ2-1, is KAGVTQTPRYLIKTRGQQVTLSCSPISGHRSVSWYQQTPGQGLQFLFEYFSETQRNKGNFPGRFSGRQFSNSRSEMNVSTLELGDSALYLCASSSTTSEYNEQFFGPGTRLTVL.